Listed here are 4 T cell receptor beta chains from one sample, sequenced in a study of T cell repertoires in cytomegalovirus infection. Using its own MiXCR run on the reads, TCRdb lists one record per CDR3 protein. The table records about 440,000 distinct CDR3 sequences, roughly 31% of them present only once. Material for sequencing was PBMCs. The origin of the receptors is a human donor in good health (CMV status not recorded). Some clones in this sample may be carry-over from other donors' samples.

The V gene is TRBV6-4, the J gene TRBJ2-3; 7 positions agree with TRBD2. From germline, CDR1 is MRHNA and CDR2 SNTAGT. The CDR3 length is 15 residues. Trimming took 5 bases from V and 4 from J; bases not matched to a gene: 9. The chain's CDR3 is CASSYEASGSDTQYF. The DNA of the CDR3 is TGTGCCAGCAGTTATGAGGCTAGCGGATCAGATACGCAGTATTTT.

This clonotype has more than one count but fewer than ten. The chain links TRBV7-9 to TRBJ1-2; tentatively, D is TRBD1 (5 bases). Trimming shortened V by 4 bases and J by 8 bases, and 20 bases separated the two germline ends. Germline V gene data show CDR1 as SEHNR and CDR2 as FQNEAQ (reference sequence). The CDR3 is 15 residues long. The CDR3 sequence is CASSSKPAGQGGYTF. DNA of the CDR3: TGTGCCAGCAGCTCTAAACCCGCCGGACAAGGAGGCTACACCTTC.

This clonotype was counted at least ten times. The chain recombines TRBV7-6 with TRBJ2-2; D unresolved. This CDR3 comprises 16 residues. V was trimmed by 3 bases and J by 3 bases, leaving 14 bases between them. Germline V gives CDR1 SGHVS, CDR2 FNYEAQ. The DNA for the CDR3 is TGTGCCAGCAGCTTCGCTTTGGGTCTGTACACCGGGGAGCTGTTTTTT. This encodes CASSFALGLYTGELFF.

Comment on this clonotype: The germline gene is not matched at one end of the junction; a read error may be the cause. The V and J genes are TRBV4-1 and TRBJ2-7; 14 bases are a match to TRBD2. The CDR3 has 17 amino acids. CDR1 MGHRA and CDR2 YSYEKL come from the germline V gene. The DNA of the CDR3 is TGTGCCAGCAGCCAAGGAGGACTAGCGGGGGGCTCCTACGAGCAGTACTTC. Its protein is CASSQGGLAGGSYEQYF.